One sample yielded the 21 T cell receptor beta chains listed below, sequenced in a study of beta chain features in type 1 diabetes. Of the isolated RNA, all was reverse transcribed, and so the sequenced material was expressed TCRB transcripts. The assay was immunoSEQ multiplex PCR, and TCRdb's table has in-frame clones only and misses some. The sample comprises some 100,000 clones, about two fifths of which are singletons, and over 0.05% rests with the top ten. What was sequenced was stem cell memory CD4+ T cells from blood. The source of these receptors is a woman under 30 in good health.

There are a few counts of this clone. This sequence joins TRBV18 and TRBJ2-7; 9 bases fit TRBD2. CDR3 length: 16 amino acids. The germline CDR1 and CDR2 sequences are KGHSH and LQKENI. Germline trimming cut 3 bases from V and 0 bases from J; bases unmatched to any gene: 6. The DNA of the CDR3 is TGTGCCAGCTCACCGTTACTAGCGGGTACCTCCTACGAGCAGTACTTC. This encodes CASSPLLAGTSYEQYF.

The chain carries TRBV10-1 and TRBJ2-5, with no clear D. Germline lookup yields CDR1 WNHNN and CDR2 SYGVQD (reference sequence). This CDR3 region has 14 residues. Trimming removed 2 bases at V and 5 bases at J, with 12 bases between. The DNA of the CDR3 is TGCGCCAGCAGTGAGCAGGCCTTTCGGGAGACCCAGTACTTC. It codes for CASSEQAFRETQYF.

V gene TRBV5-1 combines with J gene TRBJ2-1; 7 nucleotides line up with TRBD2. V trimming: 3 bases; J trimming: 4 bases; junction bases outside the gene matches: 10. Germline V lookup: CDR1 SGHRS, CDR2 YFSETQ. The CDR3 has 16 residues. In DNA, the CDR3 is TGCGCCAGCAGCTCCCGGACTAGACGGCGTTACAATGAGCAGTTCTTC. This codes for CASSSRTRRRYNEQFF.

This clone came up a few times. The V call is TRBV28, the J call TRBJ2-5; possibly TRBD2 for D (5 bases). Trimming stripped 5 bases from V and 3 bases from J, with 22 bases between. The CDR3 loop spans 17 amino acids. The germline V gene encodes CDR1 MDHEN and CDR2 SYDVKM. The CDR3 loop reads CASSPNSILEKEETQYF. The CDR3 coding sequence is TGTGCCAGCAGTCCCAACTCCATACTAGAAAAGGAAGAGACCCAGTACTTC.

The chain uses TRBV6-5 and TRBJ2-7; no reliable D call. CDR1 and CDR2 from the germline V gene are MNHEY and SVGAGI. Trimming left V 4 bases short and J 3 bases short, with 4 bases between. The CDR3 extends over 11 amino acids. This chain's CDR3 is CASSLDYEQYF. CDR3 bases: TGTGCCAGCAGTTTAGACTACGAGCAGTACTTC.

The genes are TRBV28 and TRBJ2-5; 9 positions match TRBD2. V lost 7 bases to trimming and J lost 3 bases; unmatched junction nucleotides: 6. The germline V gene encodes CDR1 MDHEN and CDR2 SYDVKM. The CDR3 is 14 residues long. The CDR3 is CASTGLAGEETQYF. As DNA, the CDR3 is TGTGCCAGCACCGGATTAGCGGGAGAAGAGACCCAGTACTTC.

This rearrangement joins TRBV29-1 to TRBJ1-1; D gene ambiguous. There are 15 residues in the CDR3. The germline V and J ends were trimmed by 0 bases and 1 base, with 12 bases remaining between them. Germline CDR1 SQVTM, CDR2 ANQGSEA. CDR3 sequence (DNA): TGCAGCGTTGAAGATCCCGGACGGGGGAACACTGAAGCTTTCTTT. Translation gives CSVEDPGRGNTEAFF.

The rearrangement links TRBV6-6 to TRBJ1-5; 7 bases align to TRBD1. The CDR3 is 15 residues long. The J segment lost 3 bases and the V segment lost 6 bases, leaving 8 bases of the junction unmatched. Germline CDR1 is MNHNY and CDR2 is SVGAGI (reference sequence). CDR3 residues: CASRGSTGFNQPQHF. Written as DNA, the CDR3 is TGTGCCAGCAGGGGATCGACAGGGTTCAATCAGCCCCAGCATTTT.

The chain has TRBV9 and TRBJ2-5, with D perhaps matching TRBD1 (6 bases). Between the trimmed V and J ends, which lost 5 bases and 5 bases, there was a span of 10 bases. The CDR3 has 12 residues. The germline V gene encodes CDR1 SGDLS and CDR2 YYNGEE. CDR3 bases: TGTGCCAGCAGTTCCAGGGGTGAGACCCAGTACTTC. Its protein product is CASSSRGETQYF.

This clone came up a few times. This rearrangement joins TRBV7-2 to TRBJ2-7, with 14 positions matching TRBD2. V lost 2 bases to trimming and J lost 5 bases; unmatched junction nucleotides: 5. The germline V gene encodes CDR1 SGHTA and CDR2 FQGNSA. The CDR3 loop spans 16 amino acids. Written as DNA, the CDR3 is TGTGCCAGCAGCTTAATGGGACTAGCGGGAGCAGACGAGCAGTACTTC. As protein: CASSLMGLAGADEQYF.

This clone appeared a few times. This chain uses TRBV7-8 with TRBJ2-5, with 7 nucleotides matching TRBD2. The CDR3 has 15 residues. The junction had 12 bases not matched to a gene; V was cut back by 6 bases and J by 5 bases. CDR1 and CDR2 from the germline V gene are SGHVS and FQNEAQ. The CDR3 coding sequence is TGTGCCAGCAGTCCCCTAGGCGGGAGTTGGGAGACCCAGTACTTC. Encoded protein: CASSPLGGSWETQYF.

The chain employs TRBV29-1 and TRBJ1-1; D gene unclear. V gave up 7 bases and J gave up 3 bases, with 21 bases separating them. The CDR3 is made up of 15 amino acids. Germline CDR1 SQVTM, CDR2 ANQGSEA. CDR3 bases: TGCAGCGCCGTAGGGAGGAGGAATAGGGACACTGAAGCTTTCTTT. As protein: CSAVGRRNRDTEAFF.

As DNA, the CDR3 is TGCGCCAGCAGCCCCGGCACGGCGGGAGGAGGAGAGACCCAGTACTTC. Protein product: CASSPGTAGGGETQYF. The chain links TRBV5-1 to TRBJ2-5; 8 bases are a match to TRBD2. Losses at the gene ends were 4 bases for V and 4 bases for J; bases not matched to a gene: 12. The CDR3 spans 16 residues. Germline CDR1 SGHRS, CDR2 YFSETQ.

The CDR3 loop is CASSRERGAAYEQYF. The CDR3 DNA sequence: TGTGCCAGCAGCCGGGAGAGGGGAGCCGCCTACGAGCAGTACTTC. The chain is built from TRBV7-9 and TRBJ2-7, with D perhaps TRBD2 (6 bases). The CDR3 consists of 15 residues. The germline V gene has CDR1 SEHNR and CDR2 FQNEAQ (reference sequence). Trimming shortened V by 5 bases and J by 2 bases, and 16 bases separated the two germline ends.

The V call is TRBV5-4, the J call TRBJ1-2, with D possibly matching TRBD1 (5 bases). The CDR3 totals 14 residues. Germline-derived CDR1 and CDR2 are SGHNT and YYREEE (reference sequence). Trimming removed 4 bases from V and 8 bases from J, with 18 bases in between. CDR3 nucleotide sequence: TGTGCCAGCAGCCAAGATGGGACTCCCCCCGGCTACACCTTC. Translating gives CASSQDGTPPGYTF.

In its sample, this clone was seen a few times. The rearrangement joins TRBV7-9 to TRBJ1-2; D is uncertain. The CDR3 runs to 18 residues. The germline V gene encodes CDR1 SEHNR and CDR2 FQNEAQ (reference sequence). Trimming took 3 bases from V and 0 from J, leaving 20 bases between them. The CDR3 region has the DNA TGTGCCAGCAGCTTCTTCCTGCGTACCTCGACATCTAACTATGGCTACACCTTC. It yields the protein CASSFFLRTSTSNYGYTF.

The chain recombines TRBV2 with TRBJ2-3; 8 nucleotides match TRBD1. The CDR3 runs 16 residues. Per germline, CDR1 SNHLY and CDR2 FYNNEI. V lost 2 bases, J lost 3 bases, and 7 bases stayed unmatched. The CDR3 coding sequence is TGTGCCAGCAGTGAACAGGGGGCGGGCCAGACAGATACGCAGTATTTT. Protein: CASSEQGAGQTDTQYF. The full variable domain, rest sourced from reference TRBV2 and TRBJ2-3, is EPEVTQTPSHQVTQMGQEVILRCVPISNHLYFYWYRQILGQKVEFLVSFYNNEISEKSEIFDDQFSVERPDGSNFTLKIRSTKLEDSAMYFCASSEQGAGQTDTQYFGPGTRLTVL.

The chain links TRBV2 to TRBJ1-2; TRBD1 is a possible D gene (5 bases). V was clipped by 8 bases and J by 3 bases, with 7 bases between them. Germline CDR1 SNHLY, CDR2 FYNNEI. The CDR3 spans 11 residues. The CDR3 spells CASGGYYGYTF. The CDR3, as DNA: TGTGCCAGCGGGGGGTACTATGGCTACACCTTC.

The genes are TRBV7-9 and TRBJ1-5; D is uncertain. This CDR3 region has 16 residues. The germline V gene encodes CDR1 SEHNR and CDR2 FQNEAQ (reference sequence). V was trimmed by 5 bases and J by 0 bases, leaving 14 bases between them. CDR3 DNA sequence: TGTGCCAGCAGCACAACGGGAACTTATAGCAATCAGCCCCAGCATTTT. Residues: CASSTTGTYSNQPQHF.

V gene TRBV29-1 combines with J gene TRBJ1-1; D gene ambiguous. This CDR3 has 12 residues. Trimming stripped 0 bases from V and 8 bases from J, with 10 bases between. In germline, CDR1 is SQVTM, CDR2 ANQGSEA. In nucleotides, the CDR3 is TGCAGCGTTGAAGATGTTAGTCGAGAAGCTTTCTTT. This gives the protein CSVEDVSREAFF.

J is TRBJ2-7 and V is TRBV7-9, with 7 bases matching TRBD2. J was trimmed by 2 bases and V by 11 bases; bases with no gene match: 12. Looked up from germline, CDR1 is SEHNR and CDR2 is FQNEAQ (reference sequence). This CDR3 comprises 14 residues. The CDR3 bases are TGTGCCGGGGTTCGCGCGGGAGCACCCTACGAGCAGTACTTC. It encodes CAGVRAGAPYEQYF.